Listed below are T cell receptor beta chains from one sample, sequenced in a study of blood T cell repertoires in COVID-19. Only in-frame clones appear in the TCRdb table, and some are missing; sequencing was by immunoSEQ multiplex PCR. The repertoire holds some 150,000 clones, with approximately 88% as singletons. Sequencing was carried out using peripheral blood. All receptors derive from a man in his sixties or seventies with acute or convalescent COVID-19. The CDR3 runs from the conserved cysteine through the conserved F or W. The order of the fields is J gene, V gene, CDR3 protein.

TRBJ1-6 TRBV9 CASSAGTGVHNSPLHF
TRBJ2-4 TRBV6-1 CASSWTPLGNIQYF
TRBJ1-4 TRBV28 CASIQGAGGEKLFF
TRBJ1-1 TRBV28 CASSLNVRGAFF
TRBJ1-5 TRBV2 CASSVDQPQHF
TRBJ2-1 TRBV5-1 CASSLGAGLSNEQFF
TRBJ1-1 TRBV4-2 CASSQADGLPLNTEAFF
TRBJ2-2 TRBV5-1 CASQTPAGELFF
TRBJ2-7 TRBV11-2 CASSQSGRSSYEQYF
TRBJ1-2 TRBV28 CASTWQGLYGYTF
TRBJ2-2 TRBV6-5 CASGNRYTNTGELFF